One and the same sample provided the 20 T cell receptor beta chains below, sequenced in a study of blood T cell repertoires in COVID-19. The data were produced by immunoSEQ multiplex PCR, yet TCRdb's version contains in-frame clones alone and is incomplete. The sample includes hundreds of thousands of clones, approximately 86% of them seen just once. Sequencing was performed on peripheral blood. These receptors all stem from a man in his 70s with acute or convalescent COVID-19.

V is TRBV30 and J is TRBJ2-3, with a weak D call TRBD2 (5 bases). The CDR3 has 15 amino acids. V lost 1 base, J lost 8 bases, and 19 bases lay in between. Germline CDR1 is GTSNPN and CDR2 is SVGIG (reference sequence). CDR3 in amino acids: CAWSDGIGGVGTQYF. CDR3 sequence (DNA): TGTGCCTGGAGTGACGGGATTGGTGGGGTTGGTACGCAGTATTTT.

The chain carries TRBV28 and TRBJ1-1; a weak D match, TRBD1 (6 bases). The V gene's germline CDR1 is MDHEN and CDR2 SYDVKM. This CDR3 is 13 amino acids long. V lost 6 bases to trimming and J lost 10 bases, with 18 bases between them. The DNA of the CDR3 is TGTGCCAGCAGGACTGGGACACCCCGGGGAGCTTTCTTT. Its protein product is CASRTGTPRGAFF.

The chain links TRBV5-6 to TRBJ1-5, with 11 positions matching TRBD1. V trimming: 0 bases; J trimming: 2 bases; junction bases outside the gene matches: 4. CDR3 length equals 17 residues. Looked up from germline, CDR1 is SGHDT and CDR2 is YYEEEE. CDR3 sequence reads: CASSLGMGQGGNQPQHF. The CDR3 DNA reads as TGTGCCAGCAGCTTGGGCATGGGACAGGGGGGCAATCAGCCCCAGCATTTT.

The chain uses TRBV7-9 and TRBJ2-7; a weak D match, TRBD1 (6 bases). The CDR3 is 13 residues long. V shed 5 bases and J shed 5 bases, with 13 bases lying between them. The germline gives CDR1 SEHNR, CDR2 FQNEAQ (reference sequence). The CDR3 here is CASSQGTLHEQYF. The CDR3 coding sequence is TGTGCCAGCAGCCAGGGGACGTTACACGAGCAGTACTTC.

The chain has TRBV3-1 (or the pseudogene TRBV3-2) and TRBJ2-7; no clear D. This CDR3 has 16 amino acids. V was pared by 2 bases and J by 0 bases, with 14 bases between. CDR1 and CDR2 from the germline V gene are LGHDT and YNNKEL (reference sequence). The CDR3 protein is CASSQSLKHTSYEQYF. CDR3 sequence (DNA): TGTGCCAGCAGCCAAAGTCTGAAACACACCTCCTACGAGCAGTACTTC.

This sequence joins TRBV27 and TRBJ1-2, with D possibly being TRBD1 (6 bases). Germline loops: CDR1 MNHEY, CDR2 SMNVEV (reference sequence). The CDR3 has 16 residues. V lost 5 bases and J lost 2, with 18 bases in between. CDR3 bases: TGTGCCAGCAGTCCCCGTCGTATCCAGGGGAACTATGGCTACACCTTC. Residues: CASSPRRIQGNYGYTF.

This chain connects TRBV19 to TRBJ1-2; maybe TRBD1 (6 bases). V was shortened by 6 bases and J by 3 bases, with 17 bases between the two germline ends. This CDR3 has 15 amino acids. Germline V CDR1 and CDR2: LNHDA, SQIVND (reference sequence). The CDR3, as DNA: TGTGCCAGTAGCCGGGGGGGACACCTGGACTATGGCTACACCTTC. It encodes CASSRGGHLDYGYTF.

CDR3 nucleotides: TGTGCCAGCTCAGGAAGCGGGAGAAGGGAGTCCTACAATGAGCAGTTCTTC. Protein sequence: CASSGSGRRESYNEQFF. The chain carries TRBV18 and TRBJ2-1; 8 nucleotides line up with TRBD2. This CDR3 is built from 17 residues. J lost 1 base, V lost 5 bases, and 10 bases had no gene match. CDR1 is KGHSH, CDR2 LQKENI, per germline.

The V gene is TRBV30, the J gene TRBJ2-1; unclear D gene. V was cut by 1 base and J by 0 bases, with 13 bases left in between. The CDR3 has 16 residues. Germline-derived CDR1 and CDR2 are GTSNPN and SVGIG (reference sequence). CDR3 coding DNA: TGTGCCTGGAGTGGAGCCCCTGTGAGCTCCTACAATGAGCAGTTCTTC. Its protein is CAWSGAPVSSYNEQFF.

This clone was counted at least ten times. V and J are TRBV4-1 and TRBJ2-2, with 10 bases fitting TRBD1. The germline V gene has CDR1 MGHRA and CDR2 YSYEKL. The ends lost 4 bases at V and 3 bases at J; junction bases unmatched: 5. The CDR3 spans 16 residues. This CDR3 reads CASSRDGQGDTGELFF. The DNA for the CDR3 is TGCGCCAGCAGCCGAGACGGACAGGGGGACACCGGGGAGCTGTTTTTT.

The chain joins TRBV5-6 to TRBJ1-6, with TRBD1 matching over 9 bases. Losses at the gene ends were 3 bases for V and 10 bases for J; bases not matched to a gene: 5. CDR1 is SGHDT and CDR2 is YYEEEE in the germline V gene. The CDR3 contains 14 residues. The CDR3, as DNA: TGTGCCAGCAGCTGGGGACAGGGAGACTCACCCCTCCACTTT. Its translation: CASSWGQGDSPLHF.

The V gene is TRBV18, the J gene TRBJ2-3, with 8 nucleotides matching TRBD1. The germline gives CDR1 KGHSH, CDR2 LQKENI. The V and J ends lost 1 base and 5 bases, in that order; junction bases with no gene match: 8. The CDR3 runs 16 residues. The CDR3 DNA reads TGTGCCAGCTCACCACTACAGGGGGTTTTCGGAGATACGCAGTATTTT. This gives the protein CASSPLQGVFGDTQYF.

This chain links TRBV7-2 with TRBJ1-2; D remains ambiguous. Trimming took off 2 bases at V and 4 bases at J, with 14 bases between the two ends. Germline assignment: CDR1 SGHTA and CDR2 FQGNSA. CDR3 length: 15 amino acids. CDR3 loop: CASSLRGLTFYGYTF. In DNA form, the CDR3 reads TGTGCCAGCAGCTTACGAGGGTTGACTTTCTATGGCTACACCTTC.

This clone has more than one count but fewer than ten. The V call is TRBV14, the J call TRBJ2-7, with D perhaps TRBD1 (5 bases). V lost 2 bases, J lost 2 bases, and 10 bases lay in between. Germline V lookup: CDR1 SGHDN, CDR2 FVKESK. This CDR3 is 14 amino acids long. For the CDR3, the DNA is TGTGCCAGCAGCCAATACAGGTACCCCTACGAGCAGTACTTC. Amino acid sequence: CASSQYRYPYEQYF.

The rearrangement links TRBV10-1 to TRBJ1-2; TRBD1 agrees at 7 bases. The CDR3 runs to 13 residues. The V gene's germline CDR1 is WNHNN and CDR2 SYGVQD (reference sequence). V lost 6 bases to trimming and J lost 4 bases; unmatched junction nucleotides: 5. Written as DNA, the CDR3 is TGCGCCAGCAGCCCGGGACAGTCCTATGGCTACACCTTC. Its translation is CASSPGQSYGYTF.

The chain carries TRBV6-5 and TRBJ2-2, with D possibly being TRBD2 (6 bases). CDR1 and CDR2 (germline): MNHEY, SVGAGI. The CDR3 covers 15 residues. Trimming removed 6 bases from V and 0 bases from J, with 11 bases in between. CDR3 in DNA: TGTGCCAGCAGCTCCGGCGGGGCGAACACCGGGGAGCTGTTTTTT. It is translated as CASSSGGANTGELFF.

This clone is a singleton in its sample. This rearrangement joins TRBV18 to TRBJ1-4; 11 bases agree with TRBD1. Looked up from germline, CDR1 is KGHSH and CDR2 is LQKENI. This CDR3 is 15 amino acids long. Unmatched junction bases numbered 7, after V lost 3 bases and J lost 10 bases. CDR3 protein: CASSPEKGQGGKLFF. CDR3 coding DNA: TGTGCCAGCTCACCGGAAAAGGGACAGGGGGGAAAACTGTTTTTT.

The genes are TRBV7-6 and TRBJ2-7, with 13 bases that match TRBD2. This CDR3 contains 15 residues. Trimming removed 5 bases from V and 3 bases from J; junction bases left unmatched: 4. Germline CDR1 SGHVS, CDR2 FNYEAQ. The CDR3 region is CASSGTSGEFYEQYF. DNA of the CDR3: TGTGCCAGCAGCGGGACTAGCGGGGAGTTCTACGAGCAGTACTTC. Combining the CDR3 with reference TRBV7-6 and TRBJ2-7 gives the whole variable domain GAGVSQSPRYKVTKRGQDVALRCDPISGHVSLYWYRQALGQGPEFLTYFNYEAQQDKSGLPNDRFSAERPEGSISTLTIQRTEQRDSAMYRCASSGTSGEFYEQYFGPGTRLTVT.

The chain is built from TRBV3-1 (or the pseudogene TRBV3-2) and TRBJ2-1; 10 nucleotides line up with TRBD2. CDR3 length: 16 amino acids. The V and J ends lost 0 bases and 7 bases, in that order; junction bases with no gene match: 6. Germline V gene lookup returns CDR1 LGHDT and CDR2 YNNKEL (reference sequence). CDR3 sequence: CASSQEKLLAGNEQFF. The CDR3 region has the DNA TGTGCCAGCAGCCAAGAGAAACTACTAGCGGGAAATGAGCAGTTCTTC.

The J gene is TRBJ2-7, the V gene TRBV3-1 (or the pseudogene TRBV3-2), with D maybe TRBD1 (5 bases). The CDR3 runs to 13 residues. Between the trimmed V and J ends, which lost 4 bases and 3 bases, there was a span of 10 bases. Germline V lookup: CDR1 LGHDT, CDR2 YNNKEL (reference sequence). Here the CDR3 reads CASSPPRGYEQYF. CDR3 in DNA: TGTGCCAGCAGCCCCCCTAGGGGCTACGAGCAGTACTTC.